The sequence of this TCR beta chain was determined in a study of T cell repertoires in aging, cancer and after chemotherapy. Study as a whole: Repeat sampling of healthy donors over several months to years showed clear clonal overlap.

In its sample, this clonotype was seen a few times. Its specificity is not known. The template was genomic DNA from peripheral blood, not RNA. Points from the study as a whole: Age-matched healthy donors had significantly more diverse, less clonal blood TCR repertoires than untreated cancer patients. Healthy donors lost TCR diversity with age mainly through richness, cancer patients through richness and evenness. Across the chemotherapy interval, each cancer cohort showed higher median generation probability, suggesting thymic rebound.

There are 14 residues in the CDR3. Trimming stripped 3 bases from V and 7 bases from J, with 15 bases between. Looked up from germline, CDR1 is KGHSH and CDR2 is LQKENI. Multiplex touch-down PCR with TRB-A/B primers amplified rearranged V-D-J TRB sequences. In TCRdb, the multiplex PCR reads were re-called with MiXCR into one record per CDR3 protein. Among about 5,200 distinct CDR3 sequences, over 25% were seen once, and the ten largest hold 5.8%. This chain connects TRBV18 to TRBJ2-5; tentatively, D is TRBD1 or TRBD2 (5 bases each). The clonotype was recovered from a human donor in good health. Sequencing was done on a sample of blood. Here the CDR3 DNA reads TGTGCCAGCTCACCGGGGCACCATGAGGGGACCCAGTACTTC. Translation gives CASSPGHHEGTQYF.